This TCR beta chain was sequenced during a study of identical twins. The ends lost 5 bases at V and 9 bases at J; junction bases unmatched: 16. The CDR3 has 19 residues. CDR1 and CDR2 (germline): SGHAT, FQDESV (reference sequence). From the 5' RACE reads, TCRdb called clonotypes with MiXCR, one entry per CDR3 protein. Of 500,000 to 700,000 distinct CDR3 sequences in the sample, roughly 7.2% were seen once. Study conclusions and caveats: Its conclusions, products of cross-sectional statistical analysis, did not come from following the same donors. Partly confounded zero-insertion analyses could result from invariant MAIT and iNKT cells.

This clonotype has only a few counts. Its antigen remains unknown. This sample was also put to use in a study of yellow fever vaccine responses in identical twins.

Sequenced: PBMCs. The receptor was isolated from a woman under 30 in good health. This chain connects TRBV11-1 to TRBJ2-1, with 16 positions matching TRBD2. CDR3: CASSPHTPGTSGGAAEQFF. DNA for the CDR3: TGTGCCAGCAGCCCGCATACCCCCGGGACTAGCGGGGGGGCCGCTGAGCAGTTCTTC.